This record looks at one TCR beta chain sequence and its context. Its target is unknown. The data were taken from a study of CD8 T cells in Susac syndrome. The study used treatment-naive patients who had stable or active relapsing-remitting disease as multiple sclerosis controls. Study-level points and caveats: Regarding the TCR sequencing and HLA analysis, the study admitted that a relatively small number of individuals were involved.

Reverse transcription of about 0.45 to 1 ug RNA was carried out with random hexamers. By means of immunoSEQ multiplex PCR, TCR beta CDR3 spanning 54 Vbeta and 13 Jbeta underwent amplification. A single record per CDR3 protein comes from TCRdb applying MiXCR to the immunoSEQ multiplex PCR reads. The sample carries some 300,000 distinct CDR3 sequences, about 88% recorded once. The V gene end was trimmed by 5 bases and the J gene end by 6 bases; junction bases not matched to a gene: 7. The CDR3 covers 15 residues. Germline assignment: CDR1 SEHNR and CDR2 FQNEAQ (reference sequence). The receptor was derived from a human donor with multiple sclerosis. The sample consisted of CD8+ T cells from PBMCs. The chain uses TRBV7-9 and TRBJ2-2, with TRBD1 matching 9 bases. CDR3 region: CASSHRDRVAGELFF. The CDR3 DNA reads as TGTGCCAGCAGCCACCGGGACAGGGTTGCCGGGGAGCTGTTTTTT.